These T cell receptor beta chains were read from a single sample in a study of T-cell memory formation after mild COVID-19. Using its own MiXCR run on the 5' RACE reads, TCRdb lists one record per CDR3 protein. This table has more than 250,000 distinct CDR3 sequences, about 17% appearing once. Sequencing input: PBMCs or a T cell subset sorted from them (not recorded which). The receptors shown here come from a man between 18 and 29 years old who had mild COVID-19 (a few samples of this study predate the infection). Cell type and time point are not known. Each CDR3 is given with its conserved first and last residue.

TRBV9	TRBJ2-1	CASSVGLAETNEQFF
TRBV5-1	TRBJ2-3	CARSLFGATDTQYF
TRBV20-1	TRBJ2-1	CSASAVNEQFF
TRBV7-9	TRBJ2-2	CASSPSGNTGELFF
TRBV7-3	TRBJ2-5	CASSSHRGETQYF
TRBV20-1	TRBJ1-5	CSARGDPKRAQHF
TRBV5-1	TRBJ2-3	CASSPDRGIFPDTQYF
TRBV7-2	TRBJ2-5	CASSSLTEGIETQYF
TRBV6-5	TRBJ1-1	CASSPRGHNTEAFF
TRBV11-2	TRBJ1-2	CASSPLGRPSANYGYTF
TRBV27	TRBJ1-5	CASSFGFGGDQPQHF
TRBV5-1	TRBJ1-2	CASTLWGGTANYGYTF
TRBV2	TRBJ1-1	CASSRDGDGEAFF
TRBV5-4	TRBJ2-1	CASSSEPGTGLGDEQFF
TRBV12-3/TRBV12-4	TRBJ2-5	CASSLNRQETQYF
TRBV7-2	TRBJ2-1	CASSPRQGSHNEQFF
TRBV4-3	TRBJ2-7	CASSCPFRGAPRGYF
TRBV7-2	TRBJ1-2	CASSATGGTGYTF
TRBV7-2	TRBJ2-2	CASSPPPGGNTGELFF
TRBV20-1	TRBJ1-1	CSAPKPGQGTGAFF
TRBV29-1	TRBJ2-7	CSVGGGGHEQYF
TRBV7-3	TRBJ1-6	CASSIQGDSPLHF
TRBV12-3/TRBV12-4	TRBJ2-5	CASSALAGGPETQYF
TRBV20-1	TRBJ2-7	CSARAKDRAAVHEQYF
TRBV4-2	TRBJ1-2	CASSQDPGINGYTF
TRBV7-9	TRBJ1-2	CASSKGAGGVYGYTF
TRBV5-1	TRBJ2-2	CASRGQPNTGELFF
TRBV7-2	TRBJ2-3	CASSPRDTQYF
TRBV5-1	TRBJ2-3	CASSLARTSSVDTQYF
TRBV28	TRBJ2-1	CASRKKAGGPDEQFF
TRBV6-5	TRBJ2-2	CASRIMTYGGELFF
TRBV9	TRBJ1-5	CASSVGEFNQPQHF
TRBV5-1	TRBJ2-3	CASSFQGHSDTQYF
TRBV12-5	TRBJ2-2	CASGLVPDTGELFF
TRBV5-1	TRBJ2-3	CASSLLVDTDTQYF
TRBV20-1	TRBJ2-5	CSARGDSQETQYF
TRBV11-2	TRBJ1-1	CASSPTTGPNTEAFF
TRBV10-3	TRBJ1-5	CAISESKNRGSQPQHF
TRBV4-3	TRBJ2-3	CASSQLHGDTQYF
TRBV27	TRBJ2-3	CASSVPGTDTQYF
TRBV3-1	TRBJ2-5	CASLGDYQETQYF
TRBV12-2	TRBJ2-5	CASRLGLWEGGQETQYF
TRBV12-3/TRBV12-4	TRBJ1-1	CASSEQENTEAFF
TRBV12-3/TRBV12-4	TRBJ1-5	CASSFTPSNQPQHF
TRBV6-2/TRBV6-3	TRBJ2-6	CASREQGSGANVLTF
TRBV12-3/TRBV12-4	TRBJ2-7	CASSLRDRDYEQYF
TRBV4-1	TRBJ2-2	CASSQDPGWDTGELFF
TRBV7-2	TRBJ1-2	CASSLVGPTNYGYTF